This T cell receptor beta chain came from a study of T cell responses to AZD1222 COVID-19 vaccine. Looking at the study overall: Whether given at about 4 or about 12 weeks, second doses were pooled. The study, taken as a whole, reports: Breadth and depth of Spike-specific TCRs rose after two AZD1222 doses. Targeting of unmutated variant regions was reportedly seen in nearly half of spike-specific TCRs.

Concerning this clone itself: No antigen is known for it.

Germline lookup yields CDR1 SGDLS and CDR2 YYNGEE. The CDR3 is 15 amino acids. The V gene end was trimmed by 2 bases and the J gene end by 10 bases; junction bases not matched to a gene: 5. Sequencing used immunoSEQ multiplex PCR; TCRdb keeps in-frame clones, though not all of them. The sample contains roughly 100,000 clones, around 80% of which appear only once. This rearrangement joins TRBV9 to TRBJ1-6, with 11 nucleotides matching TRBD1. The receptor comes from an adult in good health. The input for sequencing was peripheral blood, taken on day 0 of AZD1222 vaccination. The CDR3 bases are TGTGCCAGCAGCGTTGGACAGGGGGCCGGATCACCCCTCCACTTT. It specifies CASSVGQGAGSPLHF.